Shown below are 14 T cell receptor beta chains from a single sample sequenced in a study of cytotoxic CD8 clonotypes in ibrutinib-treated CLL. The data were produced by immunoSEQ multiplex PCR, yet TCRdb's version contains in-frame clones alone and is incomplete. Here the sample spans 300,000 to 350,000 clones, roughly 85% being singletons. Source: PBMCs, taken before ibrutinib treatment. These receptors all come from a human donor with chronic lymphocytic leukemia.

This clone was detected a few times. V and J are TRBV19 and TRBJ1-5, with D uncertain. Germline V gene sequence: CDR1 LNHDA, CDR2 SQIVND (reference sequence). This CDR3 contains 14 residues. V lost 7 bases, J lost 5 bases, and 15 bases lay in between. CDR3: CASTPTRAYQPQHF. Here the CDR3 DNA reads TGTGCCAGTACCCCTACACGGGCCTATCAGCCCCAGCATTTT.

The chain employs TRBV7-2 and TRBJ1-5; D ambiguous. This CDR3 has 15 amino acids. Germline V gives CDR1 SGHTA, CDR2 FQGNSA. With 5 bases removed from V and 2 bases from J, the gap between germline ends came to 13 bases. The CDR3 loop reads CASSPRSSRNQPQHF. The CDR3 nucleotides read TGTGCCAGCAGCCCTAGGTCTAGTCGCAATCAGCCCCAGCATTTT.

This sequence joins TRBV27 and TRBJ2-2, with TRBD2 matching over 11 bases. The ends lost 6 bases at V and 0 bases at J; junction bases unmatched: 0. The CDR3 extends over 15 amino acids. The germline V gene has CDR1 MNHEY and CDR2 SMNVEV (reference sequence). The CDR3 loop is CASRGLAANTGELFF. CDR3 nucleotides: TGTGCCAGCAGGGGACTAGCGGCGAACACCGGGGAGCTGTTTTTT.

The chain employs TRBV18 and TRBJ2-7, with D possibly TRBD2 on 5 matching bases. The CDR3 is made up of 14 amino acids. Trimming stripped 2 bases from V and 2 bases from J, with 10 bases between. Germline V gives CDR1 KGHSH, CDR2 LQKENI. CDR3 residues: CASSPEGYPYEQYF. The CDR3 bases are TGTGCCAGCTCACCAGAGGGCTACCCCTACGAGCAGTACTTC.

The V gene is TRBV5-8, the J gene TRBJ1-1; the match to TRBD1 covers 7 bases. The germline V gene encodes CDR1 SGHTS and CDR2 YDEGEE. Germline trimming cut 4 bases from V and 7 bases from J; bases unmatched to any gene: 13. The CDR3 is 15 amino acids. CDR3: CASSPLGGQSNEAFF. The CDR3, as DNA: TGTGCCAGCAGCCCACTAGGGGGACAGAGCAATGAAGCTTTCTTT.

The chain recombines TRBV2 with TRBJ1-5; D uncertain. The ends were cut back, 6 bases at V and 7 bases at J, with 13 bases in the middle. CDR1 and CDR2 (germline): SNHLY, FYNNEI. The CDR3 sequence is 13 residues long. CDR3 nucleotide sequence: TGTGCCAGCAGCGGCGACACGGGGCAGCCCCAGCATTTT. It encodes CASSGDTGQPQHF.

V usage is TRBV11-2 and J usage is TRBJ2-5, with D tentatively TRBD2 (5 bases). This CDR3 contains 15 residues. V lost 1 base to trimming and J lost 4 bases, with 13 bases between them. Germline assignment: CDR1 SGHAT and CDR2 FQNNGV. The CDR3 DNA reads as TGTGCCAGCAGCTTAGGCCTAGCTGAACGAGAGACCCAGTACTTC. It specifies CASSLGLAERETQYF.

The chain carries TRBV30 and TRBJ2-7; D call uncertain. CDR1 is GTSNPN, CDR2 SVGIG, per germline (reference sequence). V gave up 4 bases and J gave up 9 bases, with 19 bases separating them. The length of the CDR3 is 13 residues. The CDR3 loop is CAWTDLTLGRQYF. The CDR3 DNA reads as TGTGCCTGGACCGACTTGACGCTGGGCAGGCAGTACTTC.

The chain uses TRBV9 and TRBJ1-2; D is uncertain. Trimming took 2 bases from V and 5 from J, leaving 16 bases between them. The CDR3 contains 15 residues. Germline V lookup: CDR1 SGDLS, CDR2 YYNGEE. The CDR3 DNA follows: TGTGCCAGCAGCGTTGATCTAAACGGAGGGTATGGCTACACCTTC. Its protein product is CASSVDLNGGYGYTF.

This clone was recorded only once. This sequence joins TRBV5-1 and TRBJ1-1; 8 bases are a match to TRBD1. Per the germline V gene, CDR1 is SGHRS and CDR2 is YFSETQ. The CDR3 extends over 15 amino acids. The J segment lost 4 bases and the V segment lost 4 bases, leaving 9 bases of the junction unmatched. The CDR3: CASSPGPGQGTEAFF. Written as DNA, the CDR3 is TGCGCCAGCAGCCCCGGGCCAGGACAGGGCACTGAAGCTTTCTTT.

The chain carries TRBV29-1 and TRBJ2-5; tentative D call: TRBD1 (6 bases). Germline lookup yields CDR1 SQVTM and CDR2 ANQGSEA. V lost 6 bases and J lost 5, with 16 bases in between. There are 13 residues in the CDR3. CDR3 bases: TGCAGCGTCCATACAGGGATGAGCGAGACCCAGTACTTC. Translation: CSVHTGMSETQYF.

V and J are TRBV10-3 and TRBJ2-7; D is perhaps TRBD1 (5 bases). The CDR3 covers 15 residues. Trimming removed 0 bases from V and 0 bases from J, with 9 bases in between. The germline V gene has CDR1 ENHRY and CDR2 SYGVKD. The CDR3 sequence: CAISESDSSSYEQYF. The CDR3 DNA is TGTGCCATCAGTGAGTCCGACAGTTCCTCCTACGAGCAGTACTTC.

The V call is TRBV10-3, the J call TRBJ2-1; tentatively, D is TRBD2 (5 bases). There are 14 residues in the CDR3. V was shortened by 7 bases and J by 7 bases, with 17 bases between the two germline ends. The germline gives CDR1 ENHRY, CDR2 SYGVKD. This CDR3 is CAIMTSGGENEQFF. In DNA form, the CDR3 reads TGTGCCATCATGACCAGCGGAGGAGAAAATGAGCAGTTCTTC.

The sample holds one count of this clone. V is TRBV5-8 and J is TRBJ1-1; D gene unclear. This CDR3 spans 11 amino acids. CDR1 and CDR2 (germline): SGHTS, YDEGEE. Trimming shortened V by 1 base and J by 10 bases, and 8 bases separated the two germline ends. CDR3 DNA: TGTGCCAGCAGCTTGATGAGCGCAGCTTTCTTT. Translation gives CASSLMSAAFF.